This T cell receptor beta chain was found in a study of T cell repertoires in cytomegalovirus infection. Study background: Public signatures in TCR beta pointed to CMV infection and matching HLA type.

One entry per CDR3 protein, called by TCRdb with MiXCR from the reads. The repertoire holds hundreds of thousands of distinct CDR3 sequences, with 8% to 10% as singletons. The sample holds many counts of this clonotype. The sample consisted of PBMCs. This sequence originates from a human donor in good health (CMV status not recorded). Some clones in this sample may be carry-over from other donors' samples.

CDR3 nucleotide sequence: TGTGCCAGCAACCCAATCTCAGAGGGGATTCCCTTGGAGACCCAGTACTTC. Its translation: CASNPISEGIPLETQYF. This sequence joins TRBV7-9 and TRBJ2-5; D may match TRBD1 or TRBD2 (5 bases each). The CDR3 length is 17 residues. Deletions cut 7 bases from V and 5 bases from J, with 26 bases between. The germline gives CDR1 SEHNR, CDR2 FQNEAQ (reference sequence).